Reported below is one T cell receptor beta chain. V shed 0 bases and J shed 2 bases, with 17 bases lying between them. This CDR3 contains 17 residues. Germline loops: CDR1 LGHNA, CDR2 YSLEER. Time point here: patch test 1, 2 weeks after DPC sensitization. This sample's treatment: therapeutic diphenylcyclopropenone sensitization with weekly scalp DPC. Total RNA was isolated from unfractionated whole blood. The source of the sample is a study of human T cells and chemical hapten exposure. In the study overall: Readings were taken at 6 days from patch tests that had applied 0.01% DPC to the upper back. Slight differences in pooled library volume were the main source of varying TCR yields across samples.

Authors' data handling: TCR counts had a median of around 94,000 per sample and spanned roughly 23,224 to 690,600. TCRdb re-analysed the RACE reads in MiXCR, keeping a single row per CDR3 protein. For this entry, the V and J calls and clone size follow TCRdb and not the study's own pipeline. The sample shows around 120,000 distinct CDR3 sequences, roughly 15% of them seen only once. This receptor was taken from a young man with alopecia areata. Some clones in this sample may be carry-over from other donors' samples. Here the sequenced sample was whole blood, taken in connection with sensitization to the hapten diphenylcyclopropenone (DPC). The V call is TRBV4-3, the J call TRBJ2-7; no clear D gene. In DNA, the CDR3 is TGCGCCAGCAGCCAAGATTTCTGGGTAGGGCGGACCTACGAGCAGTACTTC. This sequence encodes CASSQDFWVGRTYEQYF.